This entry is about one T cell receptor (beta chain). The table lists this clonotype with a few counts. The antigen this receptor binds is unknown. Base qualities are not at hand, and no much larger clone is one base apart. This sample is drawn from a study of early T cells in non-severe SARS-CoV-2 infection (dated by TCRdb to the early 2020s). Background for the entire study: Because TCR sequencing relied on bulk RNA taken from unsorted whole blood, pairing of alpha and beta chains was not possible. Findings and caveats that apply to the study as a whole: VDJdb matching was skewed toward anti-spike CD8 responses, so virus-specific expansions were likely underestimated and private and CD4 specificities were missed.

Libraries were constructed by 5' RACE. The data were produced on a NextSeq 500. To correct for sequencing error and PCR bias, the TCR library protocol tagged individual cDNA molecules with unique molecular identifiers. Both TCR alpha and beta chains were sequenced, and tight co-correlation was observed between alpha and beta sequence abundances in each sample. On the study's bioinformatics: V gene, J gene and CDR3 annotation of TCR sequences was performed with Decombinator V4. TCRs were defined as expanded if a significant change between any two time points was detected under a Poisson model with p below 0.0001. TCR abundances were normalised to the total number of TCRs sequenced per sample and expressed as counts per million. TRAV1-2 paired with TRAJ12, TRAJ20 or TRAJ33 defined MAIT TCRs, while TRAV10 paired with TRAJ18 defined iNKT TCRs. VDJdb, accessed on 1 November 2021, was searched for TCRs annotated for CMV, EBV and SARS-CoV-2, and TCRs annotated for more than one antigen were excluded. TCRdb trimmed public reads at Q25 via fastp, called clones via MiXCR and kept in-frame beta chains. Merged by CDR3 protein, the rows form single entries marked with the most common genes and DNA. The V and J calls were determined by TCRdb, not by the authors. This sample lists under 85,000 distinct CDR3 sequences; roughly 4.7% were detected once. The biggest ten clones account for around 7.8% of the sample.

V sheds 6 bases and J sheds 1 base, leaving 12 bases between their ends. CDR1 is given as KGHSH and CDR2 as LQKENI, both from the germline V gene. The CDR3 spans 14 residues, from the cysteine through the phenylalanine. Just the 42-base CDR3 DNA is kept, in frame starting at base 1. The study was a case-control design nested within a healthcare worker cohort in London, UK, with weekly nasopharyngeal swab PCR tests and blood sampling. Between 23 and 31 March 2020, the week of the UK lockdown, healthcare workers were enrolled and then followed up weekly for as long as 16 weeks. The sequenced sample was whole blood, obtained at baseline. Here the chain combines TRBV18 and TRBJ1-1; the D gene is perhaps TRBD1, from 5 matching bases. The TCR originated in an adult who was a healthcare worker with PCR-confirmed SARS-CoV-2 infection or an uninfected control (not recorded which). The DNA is TGTGCCAGCTCGCCCCAGGGTGCGAACACTGAAGCTTTCTTT. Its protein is CASSPQGANTEAFF.